Below, 16 T cell receptor beta chains from the same sample are listed, as sequenced in a study of regulatory T cells in long-lasting Graves disease. The time point here: newly diagnosed GD, antithyroid drugs for less than 3 months. Construction of the TCR library relied on RNA isolated from PBMCs. For TCR beta, libraries came from iRepertoire HTBI primers and Arm-PCR of CDR3 regions. MiXCR, applied by TCRdb to the multiplex PCR reads, yields one record per CDR3 protein. This table holds 400,000 to 500,000 distinct CDR3 sequences, 14% found once. The sample also formed part of further work on T cells in Graves' hyperthyroidism and ophthalmopathy.

The source was peripheral blood mononuclear cells (PBMCs), collected at new diagnosis, from a patient treated with antithyroid drugs. The receptors were gathered from a woman aged 45-59 years with Graves disease.

The gene calls are TRBV28 and TRBJ2-1; TRBD2 matches 15 bases. Germline V gene sequence: CDR1 MDHEN, CDR2 SYDVKM. This CDR3 has 17 amino acids. J lost 7 bases, V lost 5 bases, and 9 bases had no gene match. Here the CDR3 reads CASSGTGTSGRPNEQFF. In DNA, the CDR3 is TGTGCCAGCAGTGGGACCGGGACTAGCGGGAGGCCGAATGAGCAGTTCTTC.

This clonotype was observed at least ten times. V is TRBV28 and J is TRBJ1-3, with D hard to call. V shed 2 bases and J shed 0 bases, with 5 bases lying between them. The CDR3 consists of 14 residues. The germline V gene encodes CDR1 MDHEN and CDR2 SYDVKM. This CDR3 reads CASSLQNSGNTIYF. CDR3 DNA sequence: TGTGCCAGCAGTTTACAAAACTCTGGAAACACCATATATTTT.

The rearrangement joins TRBV20-1 to TRBJ2-1, with 11 positions matching TRBD2. This CDR3 has 16 residues. CDR1 and CDR2 (germline): DFQATT, SNEGSKA (reference sequence). Trimming at V came to 1 base and at J to 7 bases, leaving 9 bases not matched to a gene. The CDR3: CSARGFIAGGDNEQFF. CDR3 nucleotide sequence: TGCAGTGCTAGAGGGTTTATAGCGGGAGGGGATAATGAGCAGTTCTTC.

This clonotype appeared many times. The chain uses TRBV20-1 and TRBJ2-1; the D gene is possibly TRBD1 (6 bases). With 3 bases removed from V and 6 bases from J, the gap between germline ends came to 12 bases. The CDR3 consists of 13 residues. Germline V gene sequence: CDR1 DFQATT, CDR2 SNEGSKA (reference sequence). CDR3 sequence (DNA): TGCAGTGCTAGGTTACAGGGCTTCAATGAGCAGTTCTTC. It yields the protein CSARLQGFNEQFF.

Many counts were recorded for this clonotype. The V gene is TRBV28, the J gene TRBJ2-2; possible D gene TRBD2, 6 bases. Looked up from germline, CDR1 is MDHEN and CDR2 is SYDVKM. Trimming stripped 3 bases from V and 5 bases from J, with 13 bases between. The CDR3 sequence is 15 residues long. The CDR3 DNA sequence: TGTGCCAGCAGTTTCGGGAGAATGGGGACCGGGGAGCTGTTTTTT. Translating it yields CASSFGRMGTGELFF.

This clonotype showed up just a few times. The chain employs TRBV11-3 and TRBJ2-2; D call uncertain. Per germline, CDR1 SGHNT and CDR2 YENEEA. There are 16 residues in the CDR3. V dropped 4 bases and J dropped 0 bases, with 12 bases sitting between them. The CDR3 here is CASSYHRTPNTGELFF. Written as DNA, the CDR3 is TGTGCCAGCAGCTATCACCGGACCCCGAACACCGGGGAGCTGTTTTTT.

V and J are TRBV7-8 and TRBJ2-1; possibly TRBD2 for D (6 bases). This CDR3 region has 16 residues. V was shortened by 5 bases and J by 8 bases, with 22 bases between the two germline ends. From germline, CDR1 is SGHVS and CDR2 FQNEAQ. In DNA form, the CDR3 reads TGTGCCAGCAGCCCCGGTGGGAGTGGCGGGACCTATGAGCAGTTCTTC. This translates into CASSPGGSGGTYEQFF.

This clonotype was picked up many times. This sequence joins TRBV28 and TRBJ2-7, with D perhaps matching TRBD2 (6 bases). Germline assignment: CDR1 MDHEN and CDR2 SYDVKM. V was clipped by 3 bases and J by 4 bases, with 10 bases between them. This CDR3 is 13 amino acids long. The CDR3 sequence: CASSLAGKYEQYF. CDR3 nucleotide sequence: TGTGCCAGCAGTTTGGCGGGGAAGTACGAGCAGTACTTC. The full variable domain, rest sourced from reference TRBV28 and TRBJ2-7, is DVKVTQSSRYLVKRTGEKVFLECVQDMDHENMFWYRQDPGLGLRLIYFSYDVKMKEKGDIPEGYSVSREKKERFSLILESASTNQTSMYLCASSLAGKYEQYFGPGTRLTVT.

The sample holds many counts of this clonotype. V is TRBV28 and J is TRBJ2-1; 11 nucleotides line up with TRBD2. The CDR3 extends over 17 amino acids. Trimming at V came to 3 bases and at J to 2 bases, leaving 6 bases not matched to a gene. Germline CDR1 is MDHEN and CDR2 is SYDVKM. The CDR3 sequence: CASSFLGLAGPYNEQFF. As DNA, the CDR3 is TGTGCCAGCAGTTTCCTTGGACTAGCGGGCCCCTACAATGAGCAGTTCTTC.

The V and J genes are TRBV7-3 and TRBJ2-1, with 9 positions matching TRBD2. The V gene's germline CDR1 is SGHTA and CDR2 FQGTGA. The CDR3 contains 16 residues. J gave up 4 bases and V 3 bases, and 7 bases lay outside the gene matches. The CDR3 here is CASSFTLAGIYNEQFF. The CDR3 DNA is TGTGCCAGCAGCTTTACTCTAGCGGGGATTTACAATGAGCAGTTCTTC.

This clonotype turned up a few times. The chain uses TRBV3-1 and TRBJ2-3; TRBD2 matches 9 bases. The V and J ends lost 0 bases and 2 bases, in that order; junction bases with no gene match: 6. In germline, CDR1 is LGHDT, CDR2 YNNKEL (reference sequence). There are 17 residues in the CDR3. CDR3 amino acids: CASSQDTASGITDTQYF. In nucleotides, the CDR3 is TGTGCCAGCAGCCAAGATACGGCTAGCGGGATCACAGATACGCAGTATTTT.

This clonotype has a count of ten or more. The genes are TRBV12-3 or TRBV12-4 and TRBJ1-2; the match to TRBD1 covers 10 bases. The CDR3 runs 15 residues. Unmatched junction bases numbered 2, after V lost 0 bases and J lost 4 bases. CDR3 amino acids: CASSLATGGLYGYTF. CDR3 DNA sequence: TGTGCCAGCAGTTTAGCGACAGGGGGCCTCTATGGCTACACCTTC.

This clonotype was counted a few times. CDR3 protein: CSAEESTDTQYF. CDR3 DNA sequence: TGCAGTGCGGAAGAAAGCACAGATACGCAGTATTTT. This rearrangement joins TRBV20-1 to TRBJ2-3; no clear D gene. Germline-derived CDR1 and CDR2 are DFQATT and SNEGSKA (reference sequence). The V end was cut by 6 bases, the J end by 0 bases, with 7 bases between. The CDR3 is 12 amino acids.

The chain couples TRBV5-4 to TRBJ2-5; D is uncertain. V was trimmed by 4 bases and J by 2 bases, leaving 15 bases between them. In germline, CDR1 is SGHNT, CDR2 YYREEE (reference sequence). The CDR3 spans 15 residues. The chain's CDR3 is CASSPRITRQETQYF. Written as DNA, the CDR3 is TGTGCCAGCAGCCCCCGGATAACCCGGCAAGAGACCCAGTACTTC.

This clonotype was counted at least ten times. CDR3 nucleotide sequence: TGTGCCAGCAGAGGACAGACCTACACTGAAGCTTTCTTT. This codes for CASRGQTYTEAFF. The chain has TRBV28 and TRBJ2-3; D is perhaps TRBD1 (6 bases). The closer fit of TRBJ1-1 to the DNA end suggests the J call may be wrong. Germline V gene lookup returns CDR1 MDHEN and CDR2 SYDVKM. The CDR3 extends over 13 amino acids.

The sample holds one count of this clonotype. The rearrangement joins TRBV4-1 to TRBJ2-3; D perhaps matches TRBD2 (5 bases). Trimming pared 0 bases from V and 6 bases from J, leaving 10 bases between. Germline CDR1 and CDR2: MGHRA and YSYEKL. The CDR3 runs to 14 residues. CDR3 nucleotides: TGCGCCAGCAGCCAAGAAGGGAGTTCGGATACGCAGTATTTT. Residues: CASSQEGSSDTQYF.